This T cell receptor beta chain appears in the sequencing data of a study of regulatory T cells in long-lasting Graves disease (dated by TCRdb to 2020 to 2023). Some background on the complete study: Patients with newly diagnosed Graves' disease had been on antithyroid drugs for under 3 months. A total of around 33 samples were covered by TCR sequencing, comprising roughly 13 persistent and around 20 newly diagnosed Graves' disease patients. The study took place in China and was registered as a clinical trial. Peripheral blood TCR sequencing and RNA sequencing compared persistent Graves' disease patients with newly diagnosed Graves' disease patients. Paper-wide results and their limitations: Because the primary lesion, thyroid tissue, could not be accessed, the study looked at peripheral blood alone. Only the TCR beta chain was sequenced and analyzed. More public clonotypes were shared among persistent patients (about 2,800) than among newly diagnosed patients (966). Compared with newly diagnosed patients, persistent Graves' disease patients had lower TCR Shannon entropy and fewer highly expanded clones, which suggests clonal expansion. The authors noted that the small sample size was a limitation that may lower accuracy. TRBV28, TRBJ1-2 and TRBJ2-5 were preferentially used in persistent disease, while TRBV20-1 and TRBJ2-1 were favored in newly diagnosed disease.

Taken from the germline V gene, the CDR1 and CDR2 loops are KGHDR and SFDVKD. The CDR3 numbers 16 residues from cysteine through phenylalanine. Only the CDR3 part of the read is kept: 48 bases, read in frame from the first base. V and J are truncated by 0 bases and 0 bases respectively, leaving an intervening sequence of 10 bases. Sample time point, as interpreted from the label and publication: newly diagnosed GD, antithyroid drugs for less than 3 months. RNA was extracted from PBMCs in TRIzol for both TCR sequencing and RNA sequencing. The diagnosis of Graves' disease was made according to American Thyroid Association guidelines. The patients came from an endocrinology department in Xi'an, China. From each patient, around 9 milliliters of peripheral blood was collected into an EDTA anticoagulant tube. Ficoll Paque Plus density gradient separation was used to isolate PBMCs, and no further T cell sorting was performed. RNA quality was checked with an Agilent 2100 Bioanalyzer and agarose gel, and concentration with a NanoDrop 2000.

This clonotype appeared many times. The clone's antigen remains unknown. No much larger clone is present one base from it, and per-base qualities are unavailable. The library was made by multiplex PCR. Sequencing was performed on an Illumina HiSeq 4000. TCR beta libraries were built with iRepertoire HTBI primers and Arm-PCR amplification of CDR3 regions. Before sequencing, the PCR products went through gel purification. Per the original workflow: Across samples, 60 to 70 TRBV and roughly 15 TRBJ segments were identified and used for gene usage analysis of CDR3 amino acid clonotypes. Filtered high-quality paired reads were merged into contigs using COPE and FqMerger. BLAST was used to align contigs to the IMGT TRBV, TRBD and TRBJ reference genes, and CDR3 was defined following IMGT. Any clonotype with a frequency above 0.1% was classified as a highly expanded clone. Shannon entropy was used to measure repertoire diversity, and the Gini coefficient was used to measure V-J evenness. A clonotype was considered public if more than one individual shared it. The public reads were run again by TCRdb, first through fastp at Q25 and then through MiXCR, and only productive beta chains were kept. Rows matching on CDR3 protein sequence are summarized as one entry with the most common DNA and genes. TCRdb assigned the V and J calls; the authors' analysis was not used. The sample records some 340,000 distinct CDR3 sequences, over 9.5% of which are singletons. Approximately 19% of the sample belongs to the ten largest clones.

In addition, the sample was reused for a study of T cells in Graves' hyperthyroidism and ophthalmopathy. As noted in the second study: A patient counted as having stable Graves' hyperthyroidism if no progression to ophthalmopathy occurred over 18 months of follow-up. Hyperthyroidism patients were newly diagnosed, had a disease duration of under 2 months, and were aged 18 to 65 years. The study excluded patients with uncontrolled infections, other autoimmune diseases, pregnancy or lactation. Diagnoses were established on the basis of clinical symptoms, serum thyroxine and TRAb, thyroid ultrasound, and orbital computed tomography. A first-round RT-PCR of the TCR CDR3 used the HTBI primer set with the Qiagen OneStep RT-PCR kit. Most expanded thyroid clonotypes (frequency above 0.001) were also found in blood, which suggests that blood repertoires may mirror thyroid immune responses. A model built on a 13 V-J signature distinguished ophthalmopathy from stable hyperthyroidism, reaching roughly 88% sensitivity and 81.08% specificity in cross-validation and 80%/75% in testing. In validation, progression to ophthalmopathy was predicted by the model with 55% to 71% sensitivity and nearly 75% specificity, a median of 6.5 months before onset. To identify TCR V-J signatures that set the groups apart, the researchers used a discovery cohort of 100 or so patients, made up of 43 with Graves' ophthalmopathy and 55 to 65 with stable Graves' hyperthyroidism. Prospective prediction of ophthalmopathy was tested in an independent validation cohort of about 19 hyperthyroidism patients and 15 to 17 patients who later progressed to ophthalmopathy. For training and testing, the 100 or so patients in the discovery cohort were randomly divided in a 7:3 ratio. Thyroid tissue and blood T-cell repertoires from roughly 6 Graves' hyperthyroidism patients were also compared in the study. After blood sampling, hyperthyroidism patients were treated with methimazole at a starting dose of 30 mg daily, and ophthalmopathy patients were treated with high-dose intravenous methylprednisolone. The libraries were constructed in a second round of multiplex PCR and then size-selected and purified. Sequencing of the libraries was done on an Illumina HiSeq2000 using paired-end 100 bp reads. SOAPnuke was used to process the raw data, throwing out any read that contained adapters or uncalled bases, had a mean Phred below 15, or lacked an exact constant-primer or identifier match. COPE v1.2.5 was used to merge the high-quality paired reads, and each unique nucleotide sequence was defined as a clonotype. Clonotypes were aligned to IMGT TRBV, TRBD and TRBJ reference segments using MiTCR v1.1. The analysis was restricted to V-J combinations with a frequency above 0.0001, which together covered 99.2% of the repertoires. A TCS score was defined as the ratio of F50 (clonal expansion) to E x V (chaos), with BLOSUM62-based TCRdist applied between CDR3 peptides within each V-J. Welch's t-statistics and random forest reduced roughly 530 V-J features to about 12, which were used in a naive Bayes classifier (R e1071). Sample size was not statistically predetermined, and blinding of investigators to group allocation was not performed. TCR Vbeta CDR3 sequencing of roughly 140 peripheral blood samples (over 40 ophthalmopathy, roughly 72 hyperthyroidism and 17 progressor patients) is reported in the paper.

Recombination joined TRBV24-1 with TRBJ2-5; possibly the D gene is TRBD1, per 6 matching bases. The receptor was isolated from a woman under 30 with Graves disease. Donor details come from another sample of the same person, matched by shared clones. The material sequenced was peripheral blood mononuclear cells (PBMCs), taken at new diagnosis, from a patient treated with antithyroid drugs. The DNA sequence reads TGTGCCACCAGTGATTTGACAACAGGGTACCAAGAGACCCAGTACTTC. Its translation is CATSDLTTGYQETQYF.